A selection of T cell receptor beta chains follows, all from one sample in a study of graft-versus-host responses after intestinal transplantation. Some clones are missing from TCRdb's copy, which holds only in-frame ones; the method was immunoSEQ multiplex PCR. The sample has about 15,000 clones, 74% seen once. The starting material was ileum tissue, obtained 14 days after transplant. The receptors originated from a human patient who received an intestinal transplant, so some T cells may come from the graft donor. Both conserved end residues are part of each CDR3. A D gene is named only where the DNA matches it firmly. Clone size appears in some rows only: once, few, many, or a class for an expanded clone.

CATSRDTMNTEAFF TGTGCCACCAGCAGAGATACCATGAACACTGAAGCTTTCTTT NA once TRBJ1-1 TRBV15
CASSSGQGEGYTF TGCGCCAGCAGCTCGGGACAGGGTGAAGGCTACACCTTC TRBD1 NA TRBJ1-2 TRBV5-1
CASSQEAESYNEQFF TGTGCCAGCAGCCAAGAAGCGGAGTCCTACAATGAGCAGTTCTTC NA NA TRBJ2-1 TRBV4-2
CASSLETVNYGYTF TGTGCCAGCAGCTTAGAGACAGTGAACTATGGCTACACCTTC NA NA TRBJ1-2 TRBV7-9
CASSATNIWTSEQYF TGTGCCAGCAGCGCGACAAATATTTGGACTAGCGAGCAGTACTTC TRBD2 NA TRBJ2-7 TRBV9
CASSFGWAAGSYNEQFF TGTGCCAGCAGCTTTGGGTGGGCTGCGGGGTCCTACAATGAGCAGTTCTTC NA NA TRBJ2-1 TRBV7-9
CASSGELEPQETQYF TGTGCCAGCAGTGGGGAGCTCGAGCCGCAAGAGACCCAGTACTTC NA NA TRBJ2-5 TRBV11-3
CASSLWVAGRSYNEQFF TGTGCCAGCAGCTTGTGGGTAGCGGGACGATCCTACAATGAGCAGTTCTTC TRBD2 NA TRBJ2-1 TRBV5-6
CASSEGGGDNQPQHF TGTGCCAGCAGCGAGGGGGGGGGCGACAATCAGCCCCAGCATTTT NA NA TRBJ1-5 TRBV5-4
CASSTGTGLPSSYNSPLHF TGTGCCAGCAGCACCGGGACAGGCCTTCCGAGCTCCTATAATTCACCCCTCCACTTT TRBD1 NA TRBJ1-6 TRBV11-2
CASSLSGGNYGYTF TGCGCCAGCAGCTTGTCAGGGGGCAACTATGGCTACACCTTC TRBD1 few TRBJ1-2 TRBV5-1
CSGLAGANEQFF TGCAGCGGACTAGCGGGAGCGAATGAGCAGTTCTTC TRBD2 few TRBJ2-1 TRBV29-1
CASSHSLFRGGGETQYF TGTGCCAGCAGCCACTCCCTCTTCCGGGGGGGCGGAGAGACCCAGTACTTC TRBD2 NA TRBJ2-5 TRBV2
CASSRTVGETDTQYF TGCGCCAGCAGCCGTACAGTCGGCGAAACAGATACGCAGTATTTT NA NA TRBJ2-3 TRBV5-1
CASSVDVSSNQPQHF TGTGCCAGCAGCGTAGACGTATCGAGCAATCAGCCCCAGCATTTT NA NA TRBJ1-5 TRBV9
CASSRGGRATDTQYF TGTGCCAGTAGTAGGGGCGGCAGGGCAACAGATACGCAGTATTTT NA NA TRBJ2-3 TRBV19
CASRQGDPQETQYF TGCGCCAGTCGACAGGGGGATCCTCAAGAGACCCAGTACTTC TRBD1 NA TRBJ2-5 TRBV5-1
CASSQQESNSPLHF TGCGCCAGCAGCCAACAAGAAAGTAATTCACCCCTCCACTTT NA once TRBJ1-6 TRBV4-1
CASSPQQGETQYF TGTGCCAGCAGCCCCCAGCAGGGTGAGACCCAGTACTTC NA NA TRBJ2-5 TRBV7-3
CASSLGLLSYEQYF TGTGCCAGCAGCCTGGGACTTTTATCCTACGAGCAGTACTTC NA NA TRBJ2-7 TRBV14
CASSEASYGYTF TGTGCCAGCAGTGAAGCCAGCTATGGCTACACCTTC NA NA TRBJ1-2 TRBV2
CASSLRTGEYNEQFF TGCGCCAGCAGTCTCCGGACAGGGGAATACAATGAGCAGTTCTTC TRBD1 NA TRBJ2-1 TRBV4-1
CATQGSGSGNTIYF TGTGCCACCCAAGGGTCCGGGAGTGGAAACACCATATATTTT NA NA TRBJ1-3 TRBV10-3
CSVYRGNDADTQYF TGCAGCGTCTACAGGGGGAACGACGCAGATACGCAGTATTTT TRBD1 NA TRBJ2-3 TRBV29-1
CAWSATQWGYTF TGTGCCTGGAGTGCCACCCAGTGGGGCTACACCTTC NA once TRBJ1-2 TRBV30
CASSPEKRISRGDTDTQYF TGCGCCAGCAGCCCAGAAAAGCGGATCTCGAGGGGGGACACAGATACGCAGTATTTT NA NA TRBJ2-3 TRBV4-1
CASSLTSGGTEQYF TGTGCCAGCAGCCTGACTAGCGGGGGGACCGAGCAGTACTTC TRBD2 once TRBJ2-7 TRBV7-2
CASSVYRGTDTQYF TGTGCCAGCAGCGTATACCGGGGCACAGATACGCAGTATTTT NA NA TRBJ2-3 TRBV9
CASSSTSGTTSTNEKLFF TGTGCCAGCAGCTCAACATCCGGGACAACCTCAACTAATGAAAAACTGTTTTTT NA NA TRBJ1-4 TRBV7-9
CASSTMKGLSNEQFF TGTGCCAGCTCCACGATGAAGGGGCTGAGCAATGAGCAGTTCTTC NA NA TRBJ2-1 TRBV18
CASSRGVGNSPLHF TGTGCCAGCAGCCGAGGGGTGGGGAATTCACCCCTCCACTTT NA few TRBJ1-6 TRBV7-2
CASSSQGSTEAFF TGTGCCAGCAGCTCGCAGGGTAGCACTGAAGCTTTCTTT NA NA TRBJ1-1 TRBV7-6
CSVNGNTEAFF TGCAGTGTTAACGGAAACACTGAAGCTTTCTTT NA NA TRBJ1-1 TRBV20-1
CAWTTGQGFSQPQHF TGTGCCTGGACAACGGGACAGGGTTTTAGTCAGCCCCAGCATTTT TRBD1 NA TRBJ1-5 TRBV30
CASSIRDGELFF TGTGCCAGTAGTATCAGGGACGGGGAGCTGTTTTTT NA NA TRBJ2-2 TRBV19